What follows are 3 T cell receptor beta chains derived from one specimen sequenced in a study of blood T cells in healthy people across ages. For the second PCR, which ran for 7 to 11 cycles, a sample-barcoded 5' primer and a J-beta primer mix were used. TCRdb re-analysed the 5' RACE reads in MiXCR, keeping a single row per CDR3 protein. The sample contains 1.4 million to 1.5 million distinct CDR3 sequences, 40% to 50% of which appear only once. The sample was blood. These receptors came from a young woman in good health.

This clonotype has a handful of counts. V usage is TRBV28 and J usage is TRBJ2-3; perhaps TRBD1 as D (5 bases). The germline V gene has CDR1 MDHEN and CDR2 SYDVKM. Trimming left V 5 bases short and J 0 bases short, with 12 bases between. The CDR3 runs 15 residues. The CDR3 is CASSPGWPSTDTQYF. The CDR3, as DNA: TGTGCCAGCAGTCCAGGGTGGCCTAGCACAGATACGCAGTATTTT.

V gene TRBV12-5 combines with J gene TRBJ2-3; D is perhaps TRBD2 (5 bases). CDR3 length: 11 amino acids. V lost 6 bases and J lost 9, with 10 bases in between. Germline CDR1 LGHNT, CDR2 FRNRAP. CDR3 DNA: TGTGCTAGTGGGGATTGGGAGACGCAGTATTTT. Amino acid sequence: CASGDWETQYF.

This clonotype was recorded at least ten times. The chain couples TRBV5-1 to TRBJ2-5, with 13 bases lining up with TRBD2. The CDR3 sequence is 17 residues long. V gave up 4 bases and J gave up 2 bases; unmatched junction bases: 8. CDR1 and CDR2 (germline): SGHRS, YFSETQ. The CDR3: CASSPGLAGSLQETQYF. The CDR3 coding sequence is TGCGCCAGCAGCCCGGGACTAGCGGGATCATTACAAGAGACCCAGTACTTC.